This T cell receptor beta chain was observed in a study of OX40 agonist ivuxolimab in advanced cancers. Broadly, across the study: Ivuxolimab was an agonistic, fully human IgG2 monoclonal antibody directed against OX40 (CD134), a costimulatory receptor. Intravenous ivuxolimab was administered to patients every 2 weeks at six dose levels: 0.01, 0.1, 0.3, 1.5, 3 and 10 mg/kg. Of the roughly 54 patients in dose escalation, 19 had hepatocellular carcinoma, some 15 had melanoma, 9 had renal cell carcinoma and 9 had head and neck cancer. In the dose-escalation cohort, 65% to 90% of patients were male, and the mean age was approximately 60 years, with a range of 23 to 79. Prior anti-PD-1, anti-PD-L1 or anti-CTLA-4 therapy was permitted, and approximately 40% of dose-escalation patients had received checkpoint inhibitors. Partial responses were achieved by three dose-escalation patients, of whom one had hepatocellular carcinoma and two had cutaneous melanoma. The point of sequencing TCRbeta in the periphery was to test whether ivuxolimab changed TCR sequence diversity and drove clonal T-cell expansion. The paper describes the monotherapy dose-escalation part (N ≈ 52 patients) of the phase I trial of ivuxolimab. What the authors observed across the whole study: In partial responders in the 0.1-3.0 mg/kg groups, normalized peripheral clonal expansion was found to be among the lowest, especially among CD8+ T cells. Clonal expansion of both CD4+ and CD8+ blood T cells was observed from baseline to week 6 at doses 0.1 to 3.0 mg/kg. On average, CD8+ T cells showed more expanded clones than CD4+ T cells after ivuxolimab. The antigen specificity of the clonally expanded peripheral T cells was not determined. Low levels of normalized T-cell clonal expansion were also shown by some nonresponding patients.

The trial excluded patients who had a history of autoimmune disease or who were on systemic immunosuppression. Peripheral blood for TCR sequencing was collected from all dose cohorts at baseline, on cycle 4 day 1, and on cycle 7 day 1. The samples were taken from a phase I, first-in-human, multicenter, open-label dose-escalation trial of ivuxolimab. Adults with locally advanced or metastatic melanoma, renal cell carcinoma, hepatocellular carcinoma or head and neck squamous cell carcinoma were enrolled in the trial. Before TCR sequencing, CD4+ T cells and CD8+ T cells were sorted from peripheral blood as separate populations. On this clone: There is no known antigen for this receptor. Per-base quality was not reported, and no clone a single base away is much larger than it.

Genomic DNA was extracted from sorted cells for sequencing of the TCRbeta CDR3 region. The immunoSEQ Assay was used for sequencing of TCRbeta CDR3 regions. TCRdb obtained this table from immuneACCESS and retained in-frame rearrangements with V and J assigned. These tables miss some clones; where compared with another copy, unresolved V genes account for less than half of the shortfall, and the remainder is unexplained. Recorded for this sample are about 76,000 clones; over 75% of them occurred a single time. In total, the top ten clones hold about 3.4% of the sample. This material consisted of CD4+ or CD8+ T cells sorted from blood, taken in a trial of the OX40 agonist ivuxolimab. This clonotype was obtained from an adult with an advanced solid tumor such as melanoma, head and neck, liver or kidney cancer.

The CDR3 sequence is CAQPPVEGGRVVTGELFF. The DNA sequence is TGTGCCCAGCCCCCTGTGGAGGGCGGTAGAGTAGTCACCGGGGAGCTGTTTTTT. In this chain, TRBV7-9 is recombined with TRBJ2-2, with TRBD2 perhaps the D gene, on 6 matching bases. Reading the germline V gene (reference sequence) gives CDR1 SEHNR and CDR2 FQNEAQ. Trimming at the junction amounts to 11 bases on V and 4 bases on J, and the germline ends lie 29 bases apart. There are 18 amino acids in the CDR3, from cysteine to phenylalanine inclusive. The only DNA kept is the CDR3, 54 bases in frame from the first base.